These T cell receptor beta chains were read from a single sample in a study of T cells in Graves' hyperthyroidism and ophthalmopathy. One entry per CDR3 protein results from TCRdb running MiXCR on the multiplex PCR reads. The data show over 250,000 distinct CDR3 sequences, around 20% seen once. The sequenced sample was blood. Receptors were obtained from a man aged 25 to 40 with Graves' ophthalmopathy. The CDR3 runs from the conserved cysteine through the conserved F or W. Each record gives: V gene, J gene, D gene, clone size, CDR3 DNA, CDR3 protein. A D gene is named only where the DNA matches it firmly. Size is stated for part of the rows, as once, few or many counts, or as a class when the clone is expanded.

V: TRBV7-8; J: TRBJ2-1; D: TRBD2; size: many; DNA: TGTGCCAGCAGCCAAGCGGGAATCGGCAATGAGCAGTTCTTC; CDR3: CASSQAGIGNEQFF
V: TRBV3-1; J: TRBJ2-2; D: TRBD2; size: .; DNA: TGTGCCAGCAGCCGACTAGCTTTTTCTACCGGGGAGCTGTTTTTT; CDR3: CASSRLAFSTGELFF
V: TRBV6-1; J: TRBJ1-2; D: TRBD1; size: many; DNA: TGTGCCAGTCGGACAGGGGGTGGATATGGCTACACCTTC; CDR3: CASRTGGGYGYTF
V: TRBV24-1; J: TRBJ2-2; D: .; size: few; DNA: TGTGCCGCCCAGGGTAGGACCGGGGAGCTGTTTTTT; CDR3: CAAQGRTGELFF
V: TRBV2; J: TRBJ1-5; D: .; size: .; DNA: TGTGCCAGCGAGGAGACGGGCGGCAATCAGCCCCAGCATTTT; CDR3: CASEETGGNQPQHF
V: TRBV5-1; J: TRBJ2-3; D: TRBD1; size: .; DNA: TGCGCCAGCAGCCCGGCAGGACAGGGTCTGATAGATACGCAGTATTTT; CDR3: CASSPAGQGLIDTQYF
V: TRBV7-9; J: TRBJ2-3; D: TRBD2; size: .; DNA: TGTGCCAGCAGCCCCCGGGTTAGCGGGAACACAGATACGCAGTATTTT; CDR3: CASSPRVSGNTDTQYF
V: TRBV12-5; J: TRBJ2-1; D: .; size: .; DNA: TGTGCTAGTGGTTCCCCGGGGTCCTACAATGAGCAGTTCTTC; CDR3: CASGSPGSYNEQFF
V: TRBV18; J: TRBJ1-4; D: .; size: .; DNA: TGTGCCAGCTCACCGGGGACCGGGAATGAAAAACTGTTTTTT; CDR3: CASSPGTGNEKLFF
V: TRBV18; J: TRBJ2-2; D: .; size: .; DNA: TGTGCCAGCTCACCATGGCTAGCACTGAACACCGGGGAGCTGTTTTTT; CDR3: CASSPWLALNTGELFF
V: TRBV20-1; J: TRBJ2-7; D: TRBD2; size: many; DNA: TGCAGTGCTCGGAGCGGGAGTGGTCACGAGCAGTACTTC; CDR3: CSARSGSGHEQYF
V: TRBV12-3/TRBV12-4; J: TRBJ2-3; D: .; size: few; DNA: TGTGCCAGCAGTCCGACCTCGGGGGAGGATACGCAGTATTTT; CDR3: CASSPTSGEDTQYF
V: TRBV28; J: TRBJ2-3; D: TRBD2; size: .; DNA: TGTGCCAGCAGTTTGTGCTGCACCGGGACTAGCTGCACAGATACGCAGTATTTT; CDR3: CASSLCCTGTSCTDTQYF
V: TRBV6-1; J: TRBJ2-3; D: .; size: .; DNA: TGTGCCAGCAGTGTTCATCAGGGTCTAAGCACAGATACGCAGTATTTT; CDR3: CASSVHQGLSTDTQYF